The text below deals with one T cell receptor (beta chain). Its antigen has not been determined. No base qualities exist here, and no much larger clone lies one base off it. Looking up the germline V gene yields CDR1 MNHEY and CDR2 SVGAGI. The V end loses 2 bases and the J end loses 0 bases, and a stretch of 7 bases separates them. CDR3 length: 14 amino acids, cysteine to phenylalanine. The DNA shown is the 42-base CDR3, in frame from base 1. These data are taken from a study of vaccination and CD4 T cells after COVID-19 (dated by TCRdb to between 2021 and 2024). For the wider study: SARS-CoV-2 positivity had been established in the convalescent patients by nasal swab PCR, and mild disease was recorded in roughly 9 of these patients and severe disease in one. Two doses of either the Pfizer-BioNTech BNT162b2 vaccine (n=8) or the Moderna mRNA-1273 vaccine (n=2) were administered to participants. Six males and four females were included in the convalescent cohort, with two Hispanic individuals, seven Caucasians, two Asians and one multiracial person represented. Post-COVID blood samples from convalescent patients were collected a median of around 100 days after diagnosis, with a range of roughly 35 to 180 days. Post-vaccine blood samples were taken a median of 72 days after the second vaccine dose, with a range of roughly 13 to 250 days. In ten to eleven COVID-19 convalescent patients and a handful of infection-naive healthy vaccine recipients, the spike-specific CD4+ TCR repertoire before mRNA vaccination was compared with the repertoire after mRNA vaccination. For a few convalescent patients, samples were collected at an early post-vaccination timepoint (day 14) as well as at a late post-vaccination timepoint (days 161 to 241). General study outcomes and caveats: In convalescent patients, a median roughly 87% of post-vaccine SARS-CoV-2-reactive clones were detected only after vaccination, suggesting vaccine-specific priming. Nearly all vaccine-specific clones in convalescent patients (304 of 307) were mono-reactive for SARS-CoV-2 spike rather than cross-reactive with common cold coronaviruses. Although the median number of SARS-CoV-2-reactive clonotypes went up from around 20 after infection to roughly 40 after vaccination, the increase was not significant. Only a relatively small number of convalescent patients were included in the study, and early timepoints following natural infection were not analyzed.

Libraries were built with PCR. The sequencing machine was an Illumina iSeq 100. As for the authors' bioinformatics: Non-productive sequences were removed, and CDR3s that did not start with C, did not end with F or W, or were shorter than 7 amino acids were discarded. Similarity between CDR3 sequences was evaluated in R version 3.6.1 using Levenshtein distances (stringdist) and unrooted phylogenetic trees (ape). TCRdb took the public reads, trimmed them with fastp at Q25, ran MiXCR for clone calling and kept in-frame beta chains. For every CDR3 protein sequence, its rows merge into one entry that carries the most common genes and DNA. V and J calls and clone size were set by TCRdb, not the authors. The sample table shows under 30,000 distinct CDR3 sequences, and about 47% are seen once. In total, the top ten clones hold about 5.6% of the sample. The sample's time point, from its label and the paper: late sampling 161 to 241 days after vaccination in three convalescent patients. The convalescent patients' positive SARS-CoV-2 PCR tests were from March to December 2020, which was before the Alpha, Beta and Delta variants emerged in the United States. Ficoll-Paque Plus gradient centrifugation was used to isolate PBMCs from whole blood, and the isolated PBMCs were then either used fresh or cryopreserved at -140C.

Recombination connected TRBV6-5 to TRBJ2-5; the D gene could be either TRBD1 or TRBD2, each agreeing at 5 bases. The receptor was isolated from a human donor who had recovered from COVID-19. The source material was CD4+ T cells from blood, sampled about 7 months after SARS-CoV-2 vaccination. The nucleotide sequence is TGTGCCAGCAGTTACAGGGGAGACCAAGAGACCCAGTACTTC. It is translated as CASSYRGDQETQYF.